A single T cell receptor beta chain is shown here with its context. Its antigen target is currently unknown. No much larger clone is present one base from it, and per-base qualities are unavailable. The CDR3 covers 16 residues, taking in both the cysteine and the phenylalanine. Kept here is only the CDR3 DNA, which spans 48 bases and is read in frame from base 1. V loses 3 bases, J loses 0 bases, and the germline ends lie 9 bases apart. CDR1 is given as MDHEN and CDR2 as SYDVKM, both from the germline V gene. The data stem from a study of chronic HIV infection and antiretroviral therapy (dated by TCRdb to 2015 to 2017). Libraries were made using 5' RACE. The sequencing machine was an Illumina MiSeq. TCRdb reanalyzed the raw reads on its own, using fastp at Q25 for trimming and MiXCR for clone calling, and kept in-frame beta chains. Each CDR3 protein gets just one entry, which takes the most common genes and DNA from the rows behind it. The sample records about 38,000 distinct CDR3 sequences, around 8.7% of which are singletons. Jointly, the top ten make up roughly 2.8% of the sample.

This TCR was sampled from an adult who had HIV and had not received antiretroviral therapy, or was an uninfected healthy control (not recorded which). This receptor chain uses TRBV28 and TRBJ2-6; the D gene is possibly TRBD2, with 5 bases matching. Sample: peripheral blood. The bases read TGTGCCAGCAGTTTCGCCGAGGGCTCTGGGGCCAACGTCCTGACTTTC. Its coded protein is CASSFAEGSGANVLTF. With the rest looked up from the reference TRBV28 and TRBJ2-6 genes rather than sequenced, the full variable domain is DVKVTQSSRYLVKRTGEKVFLECVQDMDHENMFWYRQDPGLGLRLIYFSYDVKMKEKGDIPEGYSVSREKKERFSLILESASTNQTSMYLCASSFAEGSGANVLTFGAGSRLTVL.